These T cell receptor beta chains were read from a single sample in a study of blood T cells in healthy people across ages. TCRdb reprocessed the 5' RACE reads via MiXCR and lists one record per CDR3 protein. There are 790,000 or so distinct CDR3 sequences in the sample; 45% to 70% occur only once, and approximately 24% lies in the top ten. The sample taken for sequencing was blood. These receptor sequences come from a man between 40 and 49 years old in good health. CDR3s include the opening cysteine and the closing phenylalanine or tryptophan. Each record gives: D gene, V gene, J gene, clone size, CDR3 protein, CDR3 DNA. A D gene is named only where the DNA matches it firmly. Size values are once, few and many counts, or a class for expanded clones, and some rows have none.

>TRBD2|TRBV18|TRBJ2-7|NA
CASSPKTSGLTYEQYF
TGTGCCAGCTCACCAAAGACTAGCGGGTTAACCTACGAGCAGTACTTC
>TRBD2|TRBV28|TRBJ2-1|many
CASSPTRRLAGGSSYNEQFF
TGTGCCAGCAGTCCTACCCGACGACTAGCGGGAGGGAGCTCCTACAATGAGCAGTTCTTC
>NA|TRBV7-8|TRBJ2-5|few
CASSLAPWVRETQYF
TGTGCCAGCAGCTTAGCGCCGTGGGTTAGAGAGACCCAGTACTTC
>TRBD2|TRBV7-9|TRBJ2-5|NA
CASSLRTSGRQQETQYF
TGTGCCAGCAGCTTACGGACTAGCGGGAGACAGCAGGAGACCCAGTACTTC
>NA|TRBV29-1|TRBJ1-1|few
CSVRTVNTEAFF
TGCAGCGTTAGGACGGTGAACACTGAAGCTTTCTTT
>NA|TRBV28|TRBJ1-2|NA
CASSPPDRRGYTF
TGTGCCAGCAGTCCCCCTGACAGACGTGGCTACACCTTC
>NA|TRBV2|TRBJ2-2|NA
CASRWVLGNTGELFF
TGTGCCAGCAGATGGGTCCTAGGGAACACCGGGGAGCTGTTTTTT
>NA|TRBV7-9|TRBJ2-7|NA
CASSPPDSRPYEQYF
TGTGCCAGCAGCCCCCCGGATTCTCGGCCCTACGAGCAGTACTTC
>NA|TRBV21-1|TRBJ1-5|NA
CASSKAKYSNQPQHF
TGTGCCAGCAGCAAAGCGAAGTATAGCAATCAGCCCCAGCATTTT
>TRBD1|TRBV4-1|TRBJ2-7|many
CASSDRESNEQYF
TGCGCCAGCAGCGACAGGGAGTCAAACGAGCAGTACTTC
>NA|TRBV28|TRBJ2-3|NA
CASSWGIGQDTDTQYF
TGTGCCAGCAGTTGGGGGATAGGGCAGGACACAGATACGCAGTATTTT
>NA|TRBV27|TRBJ2-7|NA
CASSLLTNYEQYF
TGTGCCAGCAGTTTACTAACAAACTACGAGCAGTACTTC
>NA|TRBV29-1|TRBJ1-2|few
CSLAGIRGYTF
TGCAGCCTGGCGGGAATTCGTGGCTACACCTTC
>NA|TRBV11-3|TRBJ2-7|NA
CASSLDGVGYEQYF
TGTGCCAGCAGCTTAGATGGGGTAGGGTACGAGCAGTACTTC
>TRBD1|TRBV11-2|TRBJ2-7|NA
CASSLGGTGSSYEQYF
TGTGCCAGCAGCTTAGGTGGGACAGGTAGCTCCTACGAGCAGTACTTC
>NA|TRBV28|TRBJ2-7|NA
CASKKPGLAREQYF
TGTGCCAGCAAAAAACCGGGGCTCGCCCGGGAGCAGTACTTC
>TRBD2|TRBV7-3|TRBJ2-1|NA
CASSRDASGGGAEQFF
TGTGCCAGCAGCCGCGACGCCAGCGGGGGGGGTGCTGAGCAGTTCTTC
>NA|TRBV27|TRBJ2-1|few
CASSWGSYNEQFF
TGTGCCAGCAGTTGGGGCTCCTACAATGAGCAGTTCTTC
>NA|TRBV7-2|TRBJ1-5|few
CASSLTGVSNQPQHF
TGTGCCAGCAGCTTAACGGGGGTGAGCAATCAGCCCCAGCATTTT
>NA|TRBV4-2|TRBJ2-5|few
CASSASGTQYF
TGTGCCAGCAGCGCGTCGGGGACCCAGTACTTC
>NA|TRBV15|TRBJ2-2|NA
CATSRELAGNTGELFF
TGTGCCACCAGCAGAGAGTTGGCAGGGAACACCGGGGAGCTGTTTTTT